This T cell receptor (beta chain) was documented in a study of T cell responses to AZD1222 COVID-19 vaccine. General study findings and limits: Donors skewed white British and female; clonal diversity was possibly underestimated. Receipt of two AZD1222 doses was followed by a rise in Spike-specific TCR breadth and depth. Sampling captured repertoires only after the peak T cell response. Baseline seropositives among AZD1222 recipients totaled only five to seven.

As concerns this clone: The antigen remains undetermined.

This table comes from immunoSEQ multiplex PCR, and its TCRdb copy is limited to in-frame clones, with some not included. The table shows some 150,000 clones, with approximately 89% occurring only once. CDR1 is SNHLY and CDR2 is FYNNEI in the germline V gene. The CDR3 is 14 residues long. The junction had 5 bases not matched to a gene; V was cut back by 6 bases and J by 7 bases. The chain uses TRBV2 and TRBJ1-4; 10 nucleotides agree with TRBD1. Sequencing was performed on peripheral blood, taken 28 days after the second AZD1222 dose. The source is an adult who received the AZD1222 COVID-19 vaccine. CDR3: CASRDDRGLEKLFF. The CDR3 DNA sequence: TGTGCCAGCAGGGATGACAGGGGGCTTGAAAAACTGTTTTTT.